This entry features one T cell receptor (beta chain) sequence. Its specificity is unknown. CDR1 and CDR2 (germline): MNHEY, SVGEGT. J lost 0 bases, V lost 7 bases, and 6 bases had no gene match. The CDR3 covers 14 residues. The data derive from a study of Ad26.COV2.S vaccination and SARS-CoV-2 variants. Across the study: A participant enrolled in the COV1001 Ad26.COV2.S trial arm provided the sample. Each vaccinee took Ad26.COV2.S intramuscularly, once or twice 56 days apart. The study's findings and limits: Post-vaccination spike-specific CD8+ and CD4+ T cell responses reportedly had substantial breadth. Total T cell responses may have been underestimated by the TCR breadth and depth analyses.

Documented treatment: roughly 19 received Ad26.COV2.S at low or high dose, single or two shots; 5 received placebo; per-sample allocation not given. Sampling was done on day 63 after the first vaccine or placebo injection. Repertoires were generated with immunoSEQ multiplex PCR, while TCRdb's copy carries only in-frame clones and drops some. The data show under 400,000 clones, around 86% seen once. The material was peripheral blood, obtained in a trial of Ad26.COV2.S vaccine versus placebo. The gene calls are TRBV6-2 or TRBV6-3 and TRBJ2-7; TRBD1 agrees at 7 bases. This clonotype was sampled from a person between 18 and 65 years old who received the Ad26.COV2.S COVID-19 vaccine or a placebo. The CDR3 loop is CASIPEGASYEQYF. The CDR3 DNA follows: TGTGCCAGCATCCCCGAGGGGGCCTCCTACGAGCAGTACTTC.